The clone carrying this T cell receptor (beta chain) was counted between two and nine times. After isolation, RNA underwent reverse transcription to generate cDNA as the sequencing template. Repertoires were generated with immunoSEQ multiplex PCR, while TCRdb's copy carries only in-frame clones and drops some. Among some 240,000 clones, around three fifths were seen once, and the ten largest hold 1.5% to 2%. As to treatment: oral pan-JAK inhibitor, 5-10 mg twice daily. V dropped 0 bases and J dropped 4 bases, with 10 bases sitting between them. The CDR3 has 14 amino acids. Per the germline V gene, CDR1 is SQVTM and CDR2 is ANQGSEA. This sample is drawn from a study of CD8+ T cells in alopecia areata.

Sample: CD4+ T cells sorted from blood, taken at week 4, from a patient treated with tofacitinib. The source is a human donor with alopecia areata. The gene calls are TRBV29-1 and TRBJ2-1; D possibly corresponds to TRBD1 (6 bases). The CDR3 bases are TGCAGCGTTGAAGAGCGGACAGCGTACAATGAGCAGTTCTTC. This translates into CSVEERTAYNEQFF.